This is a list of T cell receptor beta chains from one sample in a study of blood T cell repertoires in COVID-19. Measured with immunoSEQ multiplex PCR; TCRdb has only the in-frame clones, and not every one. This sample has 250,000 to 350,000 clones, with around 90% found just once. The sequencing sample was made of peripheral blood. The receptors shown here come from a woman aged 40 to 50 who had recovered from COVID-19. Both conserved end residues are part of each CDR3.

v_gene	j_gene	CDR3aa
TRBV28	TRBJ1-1	CASSPPGGNTEAFF
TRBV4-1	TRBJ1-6	CASSQAGAGGNSPLHF
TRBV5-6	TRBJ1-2	CASSAGTFGYTF
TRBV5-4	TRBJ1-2	CASSFGQENYGYTF
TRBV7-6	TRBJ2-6	CASSSIPGGLNFPGANVLTF
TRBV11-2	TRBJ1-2	CASSLAGNYGYTF
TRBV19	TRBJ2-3	CASSTRISGRGLTDTQYF
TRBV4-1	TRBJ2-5	CASSQGPIPLQETQYF
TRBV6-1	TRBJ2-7	CASSESSGRTHEQYF
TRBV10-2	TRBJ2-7	CASSDHGGTRSYEQYF
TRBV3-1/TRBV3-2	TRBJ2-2	CASSPQAGAGGELFF
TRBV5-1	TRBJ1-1	CASSSGQGSMNTEAFF
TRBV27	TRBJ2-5	CASSFQRGETQYF
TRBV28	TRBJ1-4	CASKQTGGLVEKLFF
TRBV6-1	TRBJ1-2	CASSETLSLGGTSGYTF
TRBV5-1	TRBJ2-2	CASSRGETGELFF
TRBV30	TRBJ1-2	CAGRQGANYGYTF
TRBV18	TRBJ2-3	CASSPPTSSDTQYF
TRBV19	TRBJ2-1	CASSIEVGTGSVEQFF
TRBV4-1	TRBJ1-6	CASSQETAKRGNSPLHF
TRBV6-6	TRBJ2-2	CASSYLSGSGELFF
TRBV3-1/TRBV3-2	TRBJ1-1	CASSQARANTEAFF
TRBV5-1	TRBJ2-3	CASSLGQVSARPDTQYF
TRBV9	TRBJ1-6	CASSRGTENSPLHF
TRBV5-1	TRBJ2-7	CASSLTGFSYEQYF
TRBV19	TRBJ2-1	CASSIDWGGGYNEQFF
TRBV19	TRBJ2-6	CASMVPGEGFSGANVLTF
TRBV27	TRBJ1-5	CASSLNGGLGSNQPQHF
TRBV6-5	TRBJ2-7	CASSRRDSSYEQYF
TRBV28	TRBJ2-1	CASSLQGAGFDEQFF
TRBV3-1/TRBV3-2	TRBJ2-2	CASSQGLVASVTNTGELFF
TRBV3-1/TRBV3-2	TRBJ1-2	CASSPGQNYGYTF
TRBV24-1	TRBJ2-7	CATSDSKTASYEQYF
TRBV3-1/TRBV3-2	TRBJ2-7	CASSQLQPWTSFYEQYF
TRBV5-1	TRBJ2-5	CASSLGYRGWGQETQYF
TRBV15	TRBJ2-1	CATSRVAGVFLHEQFF
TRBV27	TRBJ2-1	CASRRGSGIYNEQFF
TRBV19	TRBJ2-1	CASSTWTSGYNEQFF
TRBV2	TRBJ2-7	CASSGQSYEQYF
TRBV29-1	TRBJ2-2	CSVVPPGLLNTGELFF
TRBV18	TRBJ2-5	CASVPGTGGETQYF
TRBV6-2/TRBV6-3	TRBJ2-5	CASSTTRAGETQYF
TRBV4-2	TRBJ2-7	CASSQGSGTSLHEQYF
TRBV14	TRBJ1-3	CASSQPGLNTIYF
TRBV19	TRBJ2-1	CASSMFLPTSGLYNEQFF
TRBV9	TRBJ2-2	CASSSQTNTGELFF
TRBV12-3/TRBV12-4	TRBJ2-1	CASSLGLPGEQFF
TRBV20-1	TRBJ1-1	CSASKQQAFF
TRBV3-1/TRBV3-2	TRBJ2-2	CASSYGQDGNTGELFF
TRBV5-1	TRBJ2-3	CASSQDSITDTQYF
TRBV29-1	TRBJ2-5	CSVDPDRGQETQYF
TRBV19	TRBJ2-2	CASSSRDRGRTGELFF
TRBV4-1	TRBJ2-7	CASSQTGGGEQYF
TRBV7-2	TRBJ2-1	CASSSASYNEQFF
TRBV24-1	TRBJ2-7	CATSPGHTYEQYF
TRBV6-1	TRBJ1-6	CASSGRQTSSYNSPLHF
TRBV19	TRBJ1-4	CASRNARDRNEKLFF
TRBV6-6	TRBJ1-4	CAGGRANEKLFF